The subject of this entry is one T cell receptor beta chain. At one end the junction does not follow the germline gene, possibly because of a read error. The data derive from a study of tumor-infiltrating lymphocytes in primary liver carcinoma. Study-wide context: Per sample, productive TCRbeta reads numbered roughly 3.5 to 7.5 million, similar across tissue types.

Starting material of 400 to 600 ng total RNA yielded TCR beta cDNA via a constant-region primer. Amplification in three nested multiplex PCR rounds with slightly modified ARM-PCR gave rise to TCR beta libraries. Each CDR3 protein is one row after TCRdb ran MiXCR on the multiplex PCR reads. The sample includes tens of thousands of distinct CDR3 sequences, around 77% seen only once; the top ten take roughly a quarter. It was from approximately 20-30 mg of unsorted bulk tissue that RNA and DNA were co-extracted. The TCR sequence derives from a man aged 40-55 years with primary liver carcinoma and hepatitis B virus infection. Sequencing was performed on liver tumor tissue from sampling region 5. Subset given: tumor region T5, tumor centre.

The CDR3: CASSDAIGGGYEQYF. The CDR3 DNA reads as TGTGCCAGCAGTGACGCGATAGGGGGAGGCTACGAGCAGTACTTT. This chain joins TRBV6-5 and TRBJ2-7, with D possibly being TRBD1 or TRBD2 (6 bases each). CDR1 MNHEY and CDR2 SVGAGI come from the germline V gene. This CDR3 has 15 amino acids.